This note documents a single T cell receptor beta chain sequence. Its matching antigen is unknown. The sample's time point: cycle 4 day 1 (C4D1), after around six weeks of nivolumab. Every patient was affected by relapse after autologous stem cell transplantation, while exposure to brentuximab vedotin was not uniform. Magnetic negative selection served to purify CD4+ T cells out of PBMCs that had been thawed. The data were obtained in a study of PD-1 blockade in classical Hodgkin lymphoma. The study's findings and limits: Newly diagnosed and completely responding patients shared comparable baseline diversity.

Per germline, CDR1 SGHAT and CDR2 FQNNGV. With 5 bases removed from V and 14 bases from J, the gap between germline ends came to 15 bases. This CDR3 contains 11 residues. The repertoire was sequenced with immunoSEQ multiplex PCR; TCRdb's copy has only in-frame clones and lacks some. This table has 25,000 to 35,000 clones, around 80% appearing once. V is TRBV11-2 and J is TRBJ1-2; TRBD1 is a possible D gene (5 bases). Here the sequenced sample was CD4+ T cells from blood, taken before the fourth cycle of nivolumab. The origin of this receptor is a human donor with classical Hodgkin lymphoma. CDR3 bases: TGTGCCAGCAGCCCCCGTGGGGCTTATACCTTC. Residues: CASSPRGAYTF. The entire variable domain, with the rest obtained from reference TRBV11-2 and TRBJ1-2, is as follows: EAGVAQSPRYKIIEKRQSVAFWCNPISGHATLYWYQQILGQGPKLLIQFQNNGVVDDSQLPKDRFSAERLKGVDSTLKIQPAKLEDSAVYLCASSPRGAYTFGSGTRLTVV.